This TCR beta chain was obtained from a study of a mutant IDH1 vaccine in newly diagnosed glioma. This CDR3 contains 15 residues. Trimming left V 5 bases short and J 0 bases short, with 11 bases between. Germline CDR1 reads SQVTM; CDR2 reads ANQGSEA. This clone was seen a handful of times. Its cognate antigen is unknown. Only in-frame clones appear in the TCRdb table, and some are missing; sequencing was by immunoSEQ multiplex PCR. The table has 40,000 or so clones, about 88% seen once; the top ten hold about 2.2%. Time point denoted: week 23, last vaccination. Alongside topical imiquimod, each dose of vaccine comprised 300 ug of mutant IDH1 20-mer peptide.

This clonotype was obtained from a woman aged 18-35 years with glioma. Some clones in this sample may be carry-over from other donors' samples. The chain recombines TRBV29-1 with TRBJ2-6; D remains unclear. This specimen was PBMCs, taken from a glioma patient whose treatment included an IDH1 peptide vaccine. In DNA form, the CDR3 reads TGCAGCGTTCGTCAGGTTGACTCTGGGGCCAACGTCCTGACTTTC. Protein: CSVRQVDSGANVLTF.